Listed here are 23 T cell receptor beta chains from one sample, sequenced in a study of spatial heterogeneity in lung cancer. Using its own MiXCR run on the 5' RACE reads, TCRdb lists one record per CDR3 protein. The repertoire holds over 50,000 distinct CDR3 sequences, 6.3% seen once, with about 15% in the top ten. The time point was: sample taken at primary tumor resection. The material was PBMCs, obtained at surgery. The receptors were sampled from a female donor with early-stage non-small cell lung cancer.

This clonotype was recorded at least ten times. CDR3 amino acids: CAISDYSGRTDTQYF. The CDR3 nucleotides are TGTGCCATCAGTGACTATAGCGGGCGGACAGATACGCAGTATTTT. This chain joins TRBV10-3 and TRBJ2-3; 7 nucleotides match TRBD2. Germline lookup yields CDR1 ENHRY and CDR2 SYGVKD. V lost 3 bases to trimming and J lost 3 bases; unmatched junction nucleotides: 6. CDR3 length equals 15 residues.

This clonotype was recorded many times. The J gene is TRBJ2-2, the V gene TRBV9; D gene uncertain. The CDR3 runs 15 residues. Per the germline V gene, CDR1 is SGDLS and CDR2 is YYNGEE. Trimming took 4 bases from V and 0 from J, leaving 10 bases between them. The CDR3 DNA reads as TGTGCCAGCAGCCCCAGTCCAACGAACACCGGGGAGCTGTTTTTT. Protein: CASSPSPTNTGELFF.

This clonotype was detected ten times or more. This sequence joins TRBV2 and TRBJ1-6, with a tentative D call TRBD1 (5 bases). V lost 4 bases and J 4 bases, leaving 14 bases between the germline ends. The CDR3 is 16 residues long. The germline gives CDR1 SNHLY, CDR2 FYNNEI. CDR3 in amino acids: CASSARDSFYNSPLHF. As DNA, the CDR3 is TGTGCCAGCAGTGCCCGGGACTCCTTTTATAATTCACCCCTCCACTTT.

This clonotype was picked up many times. V is TRBV20-1 and J is TRBJ2-1; 10 bases fit TRBD1. Germline CDR1 reads DFQATT; CDR2 reads SNEGSKA (reference sequence). This CDR3 is built from 13 residues. V dropped 5 bases and J dropped 9; count of bases not matched to a gene: 7. As DNA, the CDR3 is TGCAGTGCTTCCGGGACAGGGGAGAGTGAGCAGTTCTTC. Protein product: CSASGTGESEQFF.

This clonotype was recorded at least ten times. The J gene is TRBJ2-1, the V gene TRBV11-2; a weak D match, TRBD2 (5 bases). The ends were cut back, 1 base at V and 6 bases at J, with 13 bases in the middle. The CDR3 consists of 15 residues. The germline gives CDR1 SGHAT, CDR2 FQNNGV. The CDR3 loop reads CASSLVGLATNEQFF. CDR3 bases: TGTGCCAGCAGCTTAGTAGGCCTAGCCACCAATGAGCAGTTCTTC.

The rearrangement joins TRBV11-3 to TRBJ2-5, with 8 bases that match TRBD2. Germline V gene data show CDR1 as SGHNT and CDR2 as YENEEA. The CDR3 totals 14 residues. Trimming at V came to 3 bases and at J to 5 bases, leaving 5 bases not matched to a gene. DNA of the CDR3: TGTGCCAGCAGCTTCCGGGAGGGCCGCGAGACCCAGTACTTC. This translates into CASSFREGRETQYF.

This clonotype was counted only a few times. The chain links TRBV12-3 or TRBV12-4 to TRBJ2-1, with D perhaps matching TRBD1 or TRBD2 (6 bases each). The CDR3 sequence is 17 residues long. Trimming cost V 6 bases and J 6 bases, with 24 bases left between them. In DNA, the CDR3 is TGTGCCAGCAGCCCTTTTACTGTTGAGGAGGGGGTCAATGAGCAGTTCTTC. Translation: CASSPFTVEEGVNEQFF.

This clonotype was observed at least ten times. DNA for the CDR3: TGCGCCAGCAGCCCGGAGGAGATGAGAGGCTATGGCTACACCTTC. Translated, it gives CASSPEEMRGYGYTF. This rearrangement joins TRBV5-1 to TRBJ1-2; D uncertain. This CDR3 comprises 15 residues. Trimming removed 4 bases from V and 4 bases from J, with 17 bases in between. Germline V gene sequence: CDR1 SGHRS, CDR2 YFSETQ.

Ten or more counts support this clonotype. The rearrangement joins TRBV7-9 to TRBJ1-2; D gene uncertain. Trimming removed 1 base from V and 7 bases from J, with 7 bases in between. Germline assignment: CDR1 SEHNR and CDR2 FQNEAQ (reference sequence). The CDR3 is made up of 12 amino acids. The CDR3 reads CASSLVGSGYTF. The CDR3 DNA sequence: TGTGCCAGCAGCTTAGTAGGGTCTGGCTACACCTTC.

This clonotype turned up a few times. The rearrangement uses TRBV12-3 or TRBV12-4 and TRBJ2-7, with D possibly being TRBD2 (6 bases). This CDR3 has 16 amino acids. V was cut by 4 bases and J by 3 bases, with 19 bases left in between. The CDR3 region is CASSSFPGLTNYEQYF. For the CDR3, the DNA is TGTGCCAGCAGTTCCTTCCCGGGACTCACAAACTACGAGCAGTACTTC.

The gene calls are TRBV4-1 and TRBJ2-1; D call uncertain. V was cut by 1 base and J by 4 bases, with 8 bases left in between. CDR3 size: 14 residues. The germline V gene has CDR1 MGHRA and CDR2 YSYEKL. The CDR3 here is CASSQVIGYNEQFF. CDR3 bases: TGCGCCAGCAGCCAAGTTATAGGGTACAATGAGCAGTTCTTC.

This clonotype was observed many times. This CDR3 is CASSRSGDTEAFF. In nucleotides, the CDR3 is TGTGCCAGCAGTCGATCGGGGGACACTGAAGCTTTCTTT. The chain carries TRBV12-3 or TRBV12-4 and TRBJ1-1; D is perhaps TRBD1 (5 bases). V was cut by 5 bases and J by 3 bases, with 10 bases left in between. The CDR3 is made up of 13 amino acids.

The chain carries TRBV2 and TRBJ1-5, with D uncertain. V lost 6 bases, J lost 0 bases, and 12 bases lay in between. Germline CDR1 is SNHLY and CDR2 is FYNNEI. The CDR3 is made up of 15 amino acids. CDR3 protein: CASSAGRSSNQPQHF. As DNA, the CDR3 is TGTGCCAGCAGCGCCGGTAGATCTAGCAATCAGCCCCAGCATTTT.

The gene calls are TRBV20-1 and TRBJ2-1; 7 nucleotides match TRBD2. The CDR3 sequence is 16 residues long. Germline V gene data show CDR1 as DFQATT and CDR2 as SNEGSKA (reference sequence). J gave up 0 bases and V 3 bases, and 8 bases lay outside the gene matches. CDR3 in DNA: TGCAGTGCTAGTCAGCCAGCGGGAAACTCCTACAATGAGCAGTTCTTC. Translation gives CSASQPAGNSYNEQFF.

This clonotype appeared many times. The chain links TRBV7-9 to TRBJ1-1; the D gene is possibly TRBD1 (5 bases). Trimming stripped 5 bases from V and 1 base from J, with 11 bases between. The CDR3 covers 14 residues. The germline V gene has CDR1 SEHNR and CDR2 FQNEAQ (reference sequence). The CDR3 region is CASSINTGNTEAFF. CDR3 nucleotides: TGTGCCAGCAGCATAAACACAGGGAACACTGAAGCTTTCTTT.

The gene calls are TRBV12-3 or TRBV12-4 and TRBJ2-3; TRBD2 matches 10 bases. Trimming cost V 6 bases and J 6 bases; bases outside gene matches: 6. This CDR3 spans 14 amino acids. CDR3 in amino acids: CASRLAGSRDTQYF. The CDR3 nucleotides are TGTGCCAGCAGACTAGCGGGGAGCAGGGATACGCAGTATTTT.

Only a few counts were recorded for this clonotype. The rearrangement joins TRBV6-5 to TRBJ2-5; possible D gene TRBD2, 7 bases. Germline V gene data show CDR1 as MNHEY and CDR2 as SVGAGI. The V and J ends lost 7 bases and 3 bases respectively, with 27 bases between them. The CDR3 totals 18 residues. CDR3 nucleotide sequence: TGTGCCAGCAACCCAGGGGTAGGCCTAGCGGAGAAAAAAGAGACCCAGTACTTC. Protein sequence: CASNPGVGLAEKKETQYF.

This clonotype was seen a few times. V gene TRBV30 combines with J gene TRBJ2-5; D may be TRBD1 or TRBD2 (5 bases each). Germline V CDR1 and CDR2: GTSNPN, SVGIG (reference sequence). With 2 bases removed from V and 5 bases from J, the gap between germline ends came to 18 bases. This CDR3 contains 15 residues. CDR3 coding DNA: TGTGCCTGGAGTCCCGAGGGGTGGCAGTTGGAGACCCAGTACTTC. It yields the protein CAWSPEGWQLETQYF.

This clonotype was found many times. V is TRBV12-3 or TRBV12-4 and J is TRBJ2-1, with a possible D match to TRBD1 (5 bases). There are 15 residues in the CDR3. V lost 6 bases and J 2 bases, leaving 14 bases between the germline ends. CDR3 in DNA: TGTGCCAGCAGGGCTGAGGACATTCCCTACAATGAGCAGTTCTTC. It specifies CASRAEDIPYNEQFF.

This clonotype was counted many times. The V call is TRBV5-1, the J call TRBJ1-4, with D perhaps matching TRBD1 (5 bases). Deletions cut 2 bases from V and 0 bases from J, with 11 bases between. The CDR3 totals 16 residues. Germline lookup yields CDR1 SGHRS and CDR2 YFSETQ. In DNA, the CDR3 is TGCGCCAGCAGCTTAAGGGACCCGCCAACTAATGAAAAACTGTTTTTT. Translation gives CASSLRDPPTNEKLFF. The full variable domain, in which reference TRBV5-1 and TRBJ1-4 provide the parts outside the CDR3, is KAGVTQTPRYLIKTRGQQVTLSCSPISGHRSVSWYQQTPGQGLQFLFEYFSETQRNKGNFPGRFSGRQFSNSRSEMNVSTLELGDSALYLCASSLRDPPTNEKLFFGSGTQLSVL.

This clonotype was picked up many times. The gene calls are TRBV28 and TRBJ1-1; 7 positions agree with TRBD1. This CDR3 has 11 amino acids. In germline, CDR1 is MDHEN, CDR2 SYDVKM. Trimming took 10 bases from V and 7 from J; bases not matched to a gene: 6. CDR3 in amino acids: CATAQGIEAFF. CDR3 nucleotide sequence: TGTGCCACTGCACAGGGGATTGAAGCTTTCTTT. Using reference TRBV28 and TRBJ1-1 for the parts outside the CDR3, the full variable domain is DVKVTQSSRYLVKRTGEKVFLECVQDMDHENMFWYRQDPGLGLRLIYFSYDVKMKEKGDIPEGYSVSREKKERFSLILESASTNQTSMYLCATAQGIEAFFGQGTRLTVV.

This clonotype was detected ten times or more. The CDR3 spells CSAFRTGPNTEAFF. The DNA of the CDR3 is TGCAGTGCTTTCAGGACAGGGCCGAACACTGAAGCTTTCTTT. The gene calls are TRBV20-1 and TRBJ1-1; 8 bases line up with TRBD1. The junction had 6 bases not matched to a gene; V was cut back by 5 bases and J by 1 base. Germline-derived CDR1 and CDR2 are DFQATT and SNEGSKA (reference sequence). The CDR3 length is 14 residues.

The rearrangement links TRBV19 to TRBJ1-4, with a tentative D call TRBD1 (6 bases). Trimming pared 7 bases from V and 3 bases from J, leaving 12 bases between. Germline CDR1 LNHDA, CDR2 SQIVND (reference sequence). The CDR3 is made up of 14 amino acids. DNA for the CDR3: TGTGCCAGTACTACAGGGCGGGCTAATGAAAAACTGTTTTTT. Its protein is CASTTGRANEKLFF.